The rows below give T cell receptor beta chains drawn from one sample of a study of monozygotic twins with inflammatory bowel disease. TCRdb re-called the 5' RACE reads; every CDR3 protein appears as one record, without DNA. This listing includes about 300,000 distinct CDR3 sequences. The source material was blood. Receptor source: a human donor with ulcerative colitis or Crohn's disease, or a healthy co-twin of an affected twin (not recorded which). Each CDR3 is given with its conserved first and last residue.

TRBV6-5,TRBJ2-3,CASSPGPDTQYF
TRBV7-2,TRBJ2-4,CASSLAGVAGTWKWAKNIQYF
TRBV4-3,TRBJ1-1,CASSQGLGQGKAEAFF
TRBV29-1,TRBJ2-7,CSVDKGSGARGEQYF
TRBV28,TRBJ1-1,CASSRTAMNTEAFF
TRBV7-2,TRBJ1-2,CASSLVGAYSGYTF
TRBV7-2,TRBJ2-1,CASSRTRTDNEQFF
TRBV27,TRBJ1-1,CASSQAGGTEAFF
TRBV5-1,TRBJ2-3,CASSLGDRAILDTQYF
TRBV20-1,TRBJ2-3,CSAPWRTDTQYF
TRBV12-3/TRBV12-4,TRBJ2-5,CASSLSRGQETQYF
TRBV5-4,TRBJ2-1,CASSFTPGEQFF
TRBV7-2,TRBJ2-7,CASSLDRRESYERYF
TRBV5-1,TRBJ1-1,CASTPTWTTEAFF
TRBV7-2,TRBJ1-4,CASSGGQLNEKLFF
TRBV7-2,TRBJ2-7,CASSLDEISYEQYF